Listed here are 14 T cell receptor beta chains from one sample, sequenced in a study of early T cells in non-severe SARS-CoV-2 infection listed by TCRdb under 2021. Libraries were made using 5' RACE. Sequencing took place on a NextSeq 500. TCRdb applied fastp at Q25 and MiXCR to the public reads, then kept only in-frame beta chains. Under each unique CDR3 protein, matching rows form one entry showing the most common genes and DNA. The table for this sample lists roughly 66,000 distinct CDR3 sequences; approximately 9.2% of them were counted only once. Of the sample, 3% to 3.5% is held by the ten largest clones. The sequencing input was whole blood. All receptors derive from an adult who was a healthcare worker with PCR-confirmed SARS-CoV-2 infection or an uninfected control (not recorded which).

This clonotype has just a few counts. The chain employs TRBV6-2 or TRBV6-3 and TRBJ2-3; D might be TRBD1 (5 bases). Germline V gives CDR1 MNHEY, CDR2 SVGEGT. Trimming took 6 bases from V and 0 from J, leaving 10 bases between them. The length of the CDR3 is 14 residues. CDR3 amino acids: CASSQGLSTDTQYF. In nucleotides, the CDR3 is TGTGCCAGCAGCCAGGGATTGAGCACAGATACGCAGTATTTT.

About this clonotype itself: A read error may produce the germline difference seen at one junction end. This chain joins TRBV10-1 and TRBJ2-2, with D uncertain. Germline CDR1 reads WNHNN; CDR2 reads SYGVQD (reference sequence). CDR3 length: 13 residues. The CDR3 loop is CANSEQRPGELFF. CDR3 coding DNA: TGCGCCAACAGTGAACAGAGACCCGGGGAGCTGTTTTTT.

This chain links TRBV6-1 with TRBJ2-7, with 8 bases fitting TRBD1. V lost 6 bases to trimming and J lost 3 bases; unmatched junction nucleotides: 10. The CDR3 contains 15 residues. From germline, CDR1 is MNHNS and CDR2 SASEGT. For the CDR3, the DNA is TGTGCCAGCAGAGAGCAGTGGACAGGGAACTACGAGCAGTACTTC. Amino acid sequence: CASREQWTGNYEQYF.

Ten or more counts support this clonotype. The chain links TRBV5-5 to TRBJ2-1, with a weak D call TRBD2 (5 bases). V lost 5 bases and J lost 10, with 16 bases in between. The V gene's germline CDR1 is SGHKS and CDR2 YYEKEE (reference sequence). The CDR3 sequence is 13 residues long. The CDR3 region is CASSQELGREQFF. CDR3 sequence (DNA): TGTGCCAGCAGTCAGGAACTAGGCAGAGAGCAGTTCTTC.

This clonotype showed up just a few times. This chain joins TRBV7-9 and TRBJ1-2, with 10 bases lining up with TRBD1. Germline assignment: CDR1 SEHNR and CDR2 FQNEAQ (reference sequence). This CDR3 contains 15 residues. After removal of 3 bases from V and 6 bases from J, the junction contained 7 bases not matched to a gene. The CDR3 protein is CASSLGTGATNGYTF. The CDR3 nucleotides read TGTGCCAGCAGCTTGGGGACAGGGGCGACGAATGGCTACACCTTC.

This clonotype was found a few times. The chain combines TRBV6-5 with TRBJ2-7; 11 nucleotides agree with TRBD2. The length of the CDR3 is 15 residues. The V gene's germline CDR1 is MNHEY and CDR2 SVGAGI. V shed 2 bases and J 6 bases; nucleotides not matched to a gene: 6. As DNA, the CDR3 is TGTGCCAGCAGTTACGAGACTAGCGGGAATCGCGAGCAGTACTTC. This codes for CASSYETSGNREQYF.

This clonotype was observed at least ten times. This chain uses TRBV5-5 with TRBJ2-1; D remains ambiguous. Germline V gene sequence: CDR1 SGHKS, CDR2 YYEKEE (reference sequence). This CDR3 comprises 12 residues. V was shortened by 1 base and J by 9 bases, with 8 bases between the two germline ends. Here the CDR3 DNA reads TGTGCCAGCAGCTTGACACAAACTGAGCAGTTCTTC. It codes for CASSLTQTEQFF.

This clonotype was seen only a few times. This chain uses TRBV25-1 with TRBJ1-6, with TRBD1 matching over 9 bases. The germline gives CDR1 MGHDK, CDR2 SYGVNS. The V gene end was trimmed by 6 bases and the J gene end by 8 bases; junction bases not matched to a gene: 5. CDR3 length: 14 amino acids. CDR3 DNA sequence: TGTGCCAGCAGCCCGGGACAGGGAGATTCACCCCTCCACTTT. Translating it yields CASSPGQGDSPLHF.

The V gene is TRBV5-5, the J gene TRBJ2-3; 11 bases are a match to TRBD1. Looked up from germline, CDR1 is SGHKS and CDR2 is YYEKEE (reference sequence). The junction had 5 bases not matched to a gene; V was cut back by 7 bases and J by 4 bases. CDR3 size: 14 residues. The CDR3: CASGTGGPADTQYF. The CDR3 region has the DNA TGTGCCAGCGGGACAGGGGGTCCCGCAGATACGCAGTATTTT.

This clonotype was seen repeatedly, ten times or more. J is TRBJ1-1 and V is TRBV7-3, with TRBD1 matching 7 bases. Trimming cost V 5 bases and J 2 bases; bases outside gene matches: 5. Germline CDR1 and CDR2: SGHTA and FQGTGA. The CDR3 has 14 amino acids. This chain's CDR3 is CASSARDRNTEAFF. DNA for the CDR3: TGTGCCAGCAGCGCCCGGGACAGAAACACTGAAGCTTTCTTT.

This clonotype appeared many times. This chain's CDR3 is CASSYVGGSAYEQYF. CDR3 bases: TGTGCCAGCAGTTACGTGGGCGGGAGCGCCTACGAGCAGTACTTC. The gene calls are TRBV6-6 and TRBJ2-7, with 7 bases aligning to TRBD2. The CDR3 extends over 15 amino acids. V was pared by 2 bases and J by 2 bases, with 6 bases of the junction left unmatched. Germline loops: CDR1 MNHNY, CDR2 SVGAGI (reference sequence).

The chain recombines TRBV4-3 with TRBJ2-3, with 9 bases aligning to TRBD2. The CDR3 extends over 16 amino acids. V was clipped by 1 base and J by 2 bases; unmatched bases: 4. Germline CDR1 and CDR2: LGHNA and YSLEER. Here the CDR3 reads CASSQGGGRATDTQYF. The DNA of the CDR3 is TGCGCCAGCAGCCAAGGTGGCGGGAGGGCCACAGATACGCAGTATTTT.

There are many counts of this clonotype. The V gene is TRBV7-2, the J gene TRBJ2-7; D is possibly TRBD1 or TRBD2 (6 bases each). CDR3 length: 15 amino acids. The V gene lost 5 bases and the J gene lost 0 bases, with 14 bases spanning the gap. The germline V gene encodes CDR1 SGHTA and CDR2 FQGNSA. CDR3 protein: CASSRGLVSSYEQYF. Written as DNA, the CDR3 is TGTGCCAGCAGCCGGGGGCTGGTCAGCTCCTACGAGCAGTACTTC.

This clonotype was seen more than once but under ten times. V usage is TRBV20-1 and J usage is TRBJ2-3; D might be TRBD1 (5 bases). Deletions cut 3 bases from V and 0 bases from J, with 13 bases between. The germline V gene encodes CDR1 DFQATT and CDR2 SNEGSKA (reference sequence). This CDR3 region has 15 residues. The CDR3: CSASPLGASTDTQYF. The CDR3 coding sequence is TGCAGTGCTAGTCCCCTAGGGGCTAGCACAGATACGCAGTATTTT.